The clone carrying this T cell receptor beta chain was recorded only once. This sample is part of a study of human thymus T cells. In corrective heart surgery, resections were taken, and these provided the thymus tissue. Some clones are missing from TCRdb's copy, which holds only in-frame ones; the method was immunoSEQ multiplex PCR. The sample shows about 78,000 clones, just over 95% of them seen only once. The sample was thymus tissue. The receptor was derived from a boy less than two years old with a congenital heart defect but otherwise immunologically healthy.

For the CDR3, the DNA is TGTGCCAGCACCAAACTACAGGGGGCGGATACTGAAGCTTTCTTT. This translates into CASTKLQGADTEAFF. The chain couples TRBV6-1 to TRBJ1-1; 9 bases fit TRBD1. Germline values: CDR1 MNHNS, CDR2 SASEGT. Unmatched junction bases numbered 11, after V lost 7 bases and J lost 5 bases. The CDR3 totals 15 residues.